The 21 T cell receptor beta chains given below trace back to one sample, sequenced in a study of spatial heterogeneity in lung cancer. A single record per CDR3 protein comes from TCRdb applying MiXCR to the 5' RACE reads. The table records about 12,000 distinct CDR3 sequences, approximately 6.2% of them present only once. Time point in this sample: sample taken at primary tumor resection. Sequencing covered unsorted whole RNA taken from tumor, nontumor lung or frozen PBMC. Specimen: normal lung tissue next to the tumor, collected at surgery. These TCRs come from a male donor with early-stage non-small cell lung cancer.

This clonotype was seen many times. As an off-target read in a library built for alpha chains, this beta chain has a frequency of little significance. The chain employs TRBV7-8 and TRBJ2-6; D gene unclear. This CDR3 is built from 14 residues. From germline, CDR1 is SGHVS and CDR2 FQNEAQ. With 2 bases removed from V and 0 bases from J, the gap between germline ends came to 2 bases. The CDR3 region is CASSLPSGANVLTF. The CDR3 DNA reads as TGTGCCAGCAGCTTACCCTCTGGGGCCAACGTCCTGACTTTC.

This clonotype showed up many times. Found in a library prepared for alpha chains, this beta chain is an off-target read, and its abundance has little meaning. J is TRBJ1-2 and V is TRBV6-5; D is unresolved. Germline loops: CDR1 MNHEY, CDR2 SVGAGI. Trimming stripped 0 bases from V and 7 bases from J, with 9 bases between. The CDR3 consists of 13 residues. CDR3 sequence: CASSYSIVFGYTF. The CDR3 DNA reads TGTGCCAGCAGTTACTCGATTGTATTTGGCTACACCTTC.

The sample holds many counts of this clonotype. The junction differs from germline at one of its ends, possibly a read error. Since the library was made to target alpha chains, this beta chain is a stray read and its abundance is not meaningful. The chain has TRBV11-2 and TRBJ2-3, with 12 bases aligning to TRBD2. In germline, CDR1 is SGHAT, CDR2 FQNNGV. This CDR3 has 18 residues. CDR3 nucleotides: TGTGTCAGCAGCCCCGGGATTCTAGCGGGAGGGCCGGGAGATACGCAGTATTTT. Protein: CVSSPGILAGGPGDTQYF.

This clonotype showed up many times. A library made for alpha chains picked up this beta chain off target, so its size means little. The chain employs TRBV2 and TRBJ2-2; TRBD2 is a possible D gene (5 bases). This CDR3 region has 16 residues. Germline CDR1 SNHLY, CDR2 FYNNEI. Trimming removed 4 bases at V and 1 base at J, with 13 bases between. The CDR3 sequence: CASSVQAVENTGELFF. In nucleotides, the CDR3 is TGTGCCAGCAGTGTACAAGCGGTTGAGAACACCGGGGAGCTGTTTTTT.

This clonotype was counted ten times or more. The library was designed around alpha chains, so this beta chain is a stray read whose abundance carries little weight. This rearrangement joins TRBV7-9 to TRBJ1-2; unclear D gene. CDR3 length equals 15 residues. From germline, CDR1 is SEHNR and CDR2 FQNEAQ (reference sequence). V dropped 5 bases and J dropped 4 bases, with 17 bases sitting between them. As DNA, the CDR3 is TGTGCCAGCAGCCACCCGACCCTACCTCCCTATGGCTACACCTTC. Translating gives CASSHPTLPPYGYTF. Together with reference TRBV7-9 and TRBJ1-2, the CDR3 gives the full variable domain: DTGVSQNPRHKITKRGQNVTFRCDPISEHNRLYWYRQTLGQGPEFLTYFQNEAQLEKSRLLSDRFSAERPKGSFSTLEIQRTEQGDSAMYLCASSHPTLPPYGYTFGSGTRLTVV.

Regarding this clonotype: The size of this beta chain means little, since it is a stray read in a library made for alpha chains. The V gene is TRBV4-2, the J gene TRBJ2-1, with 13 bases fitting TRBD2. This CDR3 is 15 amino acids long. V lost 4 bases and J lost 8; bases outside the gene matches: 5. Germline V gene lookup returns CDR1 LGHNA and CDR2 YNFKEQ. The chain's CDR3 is CASSPTSGRSDEQFF. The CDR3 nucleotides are TGTGCCAGCAGCCCGACTAGCGGGAGGAGCGATGAGCAGTTCTTC.

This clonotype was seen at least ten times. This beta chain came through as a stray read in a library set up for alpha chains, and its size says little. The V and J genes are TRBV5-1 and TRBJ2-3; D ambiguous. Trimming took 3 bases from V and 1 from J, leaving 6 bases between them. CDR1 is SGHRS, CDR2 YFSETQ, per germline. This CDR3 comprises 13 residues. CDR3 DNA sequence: TGCGCCAGCAGCTCACTCGGCACAGATACGCAGTATTTT. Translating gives CASSSLGTDTQYF.

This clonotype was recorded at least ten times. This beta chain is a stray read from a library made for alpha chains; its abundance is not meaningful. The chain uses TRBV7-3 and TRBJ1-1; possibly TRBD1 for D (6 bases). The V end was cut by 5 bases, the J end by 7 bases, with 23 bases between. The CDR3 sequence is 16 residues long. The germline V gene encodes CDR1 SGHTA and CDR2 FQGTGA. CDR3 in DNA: TGTGCCAGCAGCCCGACTCGGGGGCGCAGAGAGATTGAAGCTTTCTTT. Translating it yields CASSPTRGRREIEAFF.

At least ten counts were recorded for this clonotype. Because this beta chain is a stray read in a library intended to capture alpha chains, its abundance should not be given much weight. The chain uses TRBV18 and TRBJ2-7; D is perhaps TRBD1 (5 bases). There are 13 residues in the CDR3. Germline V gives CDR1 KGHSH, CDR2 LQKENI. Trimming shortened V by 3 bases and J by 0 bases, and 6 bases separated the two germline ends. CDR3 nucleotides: TGTGCCAGCTCACCCGACAGCTCCTACGAGCAGTACTTC. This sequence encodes CASSPDSSYEQYF.

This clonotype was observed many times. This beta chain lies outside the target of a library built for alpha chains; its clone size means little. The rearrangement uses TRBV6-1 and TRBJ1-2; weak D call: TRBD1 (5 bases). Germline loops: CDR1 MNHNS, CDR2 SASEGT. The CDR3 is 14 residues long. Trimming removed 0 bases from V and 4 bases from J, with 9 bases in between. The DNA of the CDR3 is TGTGCCAGCAGTGAAGCCGGGACTGGCTATGGCTACACCTTC. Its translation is CASSEAGTGYGYTF.

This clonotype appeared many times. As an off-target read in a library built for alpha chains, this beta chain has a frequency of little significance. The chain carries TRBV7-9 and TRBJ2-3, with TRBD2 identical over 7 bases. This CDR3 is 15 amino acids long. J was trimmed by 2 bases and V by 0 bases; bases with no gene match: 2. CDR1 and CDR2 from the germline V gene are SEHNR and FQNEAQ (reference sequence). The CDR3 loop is CASSLASGYTDTQYF. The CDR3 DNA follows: TGTGCCAGCAGCTTAGCTAGCGGGTACACAGATACGCAGTATTTT.

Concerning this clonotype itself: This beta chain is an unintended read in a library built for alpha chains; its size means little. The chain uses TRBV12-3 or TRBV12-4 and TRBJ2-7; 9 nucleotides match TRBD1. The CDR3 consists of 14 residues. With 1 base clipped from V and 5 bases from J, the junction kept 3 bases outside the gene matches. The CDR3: CASSLDRGLNEQYF. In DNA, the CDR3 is TGTGCCAGCAGTTTAGACAGGGGGCTCAACGAGCAGTACTTC.

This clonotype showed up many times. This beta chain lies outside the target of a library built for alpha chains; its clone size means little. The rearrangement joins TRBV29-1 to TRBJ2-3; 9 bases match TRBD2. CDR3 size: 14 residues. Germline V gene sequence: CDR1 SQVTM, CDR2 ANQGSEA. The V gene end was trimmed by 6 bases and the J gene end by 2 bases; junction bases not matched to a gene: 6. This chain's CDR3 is CSVLTSGFTDTQYF. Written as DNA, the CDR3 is TGCAGCGTATTAACTAGCGGGTTCACAGATACGCAGTATTTT.

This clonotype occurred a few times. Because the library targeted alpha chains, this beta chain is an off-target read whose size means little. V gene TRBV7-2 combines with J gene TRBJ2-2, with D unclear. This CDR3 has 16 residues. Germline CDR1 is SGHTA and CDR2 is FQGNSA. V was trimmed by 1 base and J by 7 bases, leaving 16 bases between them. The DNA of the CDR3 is TGTGCCAGCAGCTTAGATGTAGGGTTGTCGGGCGGGGAGCTGTTTTTT. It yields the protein CASSLDVGLSGGELFF.

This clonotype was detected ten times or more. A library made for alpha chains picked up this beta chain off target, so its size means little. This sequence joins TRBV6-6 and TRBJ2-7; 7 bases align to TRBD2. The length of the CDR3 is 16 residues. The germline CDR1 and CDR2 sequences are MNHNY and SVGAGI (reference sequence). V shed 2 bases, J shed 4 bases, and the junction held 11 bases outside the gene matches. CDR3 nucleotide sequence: TGTGCCAGCAGTTACCACCCCTGGGACTACGGGTACGAGCAGTACTTC. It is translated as CASSYHPWDYGYEQYF.

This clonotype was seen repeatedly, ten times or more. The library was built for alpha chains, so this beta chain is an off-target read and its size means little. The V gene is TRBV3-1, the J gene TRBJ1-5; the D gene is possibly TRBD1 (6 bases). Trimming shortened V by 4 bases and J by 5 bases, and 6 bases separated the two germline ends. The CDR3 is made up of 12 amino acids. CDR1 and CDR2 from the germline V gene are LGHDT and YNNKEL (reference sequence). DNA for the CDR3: TGTGCCAGCAGCCCAGGGGATCAGCCCCAGCATTTT. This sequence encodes CASSPGDQPQHF.

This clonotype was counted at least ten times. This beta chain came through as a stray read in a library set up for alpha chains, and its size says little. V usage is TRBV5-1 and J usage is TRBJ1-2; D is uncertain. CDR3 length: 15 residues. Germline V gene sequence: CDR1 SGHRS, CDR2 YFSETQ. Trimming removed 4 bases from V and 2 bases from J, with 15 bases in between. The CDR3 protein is CASSLEAETNYGYTF. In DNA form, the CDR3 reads TGCGCCAGCAGCCTGGAAGCGGAGACAAACTATGGCTACACCTTC.

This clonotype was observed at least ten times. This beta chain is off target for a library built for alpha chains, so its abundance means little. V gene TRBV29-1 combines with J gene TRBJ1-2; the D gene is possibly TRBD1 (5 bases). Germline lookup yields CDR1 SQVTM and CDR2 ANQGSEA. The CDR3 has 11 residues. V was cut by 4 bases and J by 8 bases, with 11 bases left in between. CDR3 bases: TGCAGCGTTGGTAGAGGGGAGGGCTACACCTTC. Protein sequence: CSVGRGEGYTF.

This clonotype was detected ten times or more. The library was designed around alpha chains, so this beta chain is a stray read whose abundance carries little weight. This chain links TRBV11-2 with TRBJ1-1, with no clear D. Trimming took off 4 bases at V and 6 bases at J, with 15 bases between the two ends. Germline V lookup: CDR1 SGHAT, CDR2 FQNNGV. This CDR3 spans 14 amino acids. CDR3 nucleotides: TGTGCCAGCAGCTACCCCGGCGGTTTTTCTGAAGCTTTCTTT. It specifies CASSYPGGFSEAFF.

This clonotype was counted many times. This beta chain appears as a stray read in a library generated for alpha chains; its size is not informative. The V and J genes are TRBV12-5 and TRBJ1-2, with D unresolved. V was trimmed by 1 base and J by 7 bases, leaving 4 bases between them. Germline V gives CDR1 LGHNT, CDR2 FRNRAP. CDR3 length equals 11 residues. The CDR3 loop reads CASGLDSGYTF. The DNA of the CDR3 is TGTGCTAGTGGTTTGGACTCTGGCTACACCTTC.

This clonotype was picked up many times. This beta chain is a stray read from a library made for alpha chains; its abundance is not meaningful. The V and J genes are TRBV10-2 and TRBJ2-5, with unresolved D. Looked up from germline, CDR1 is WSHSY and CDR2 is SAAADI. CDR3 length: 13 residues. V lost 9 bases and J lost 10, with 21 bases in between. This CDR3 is CARNVRCKRSQYF. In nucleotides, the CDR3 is TGCGCCAGGAATGTCAGGTGCAAGAGAAGCCAGTACTTC.